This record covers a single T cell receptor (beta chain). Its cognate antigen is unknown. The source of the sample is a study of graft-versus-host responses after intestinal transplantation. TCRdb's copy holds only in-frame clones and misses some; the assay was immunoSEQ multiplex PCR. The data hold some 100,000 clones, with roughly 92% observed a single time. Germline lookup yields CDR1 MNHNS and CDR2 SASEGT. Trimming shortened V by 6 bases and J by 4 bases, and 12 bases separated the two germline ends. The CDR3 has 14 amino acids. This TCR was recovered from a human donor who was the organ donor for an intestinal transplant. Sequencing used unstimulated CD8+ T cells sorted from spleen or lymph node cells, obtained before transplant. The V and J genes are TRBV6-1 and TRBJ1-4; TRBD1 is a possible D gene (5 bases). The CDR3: CASRGQGFNEKLFF. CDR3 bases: TGTGCCAGCAGGGGCCAGGGATTTAATGAAAAACTGTTTTTT.